This is a list of T cell receptor beta chains from one sample in a study of early T cells in non-severe SARS-CoV-2 infection. TCRdb passed the 5' RACE reads through MiXCR, listing each CDR3 protein once. The repertoire has around 56,000 distinct CDR3 sequences, about 7.6% of them found once; the top ten carry roughly 10%. Here the sequenced sample was whole blood, taken at baseline. The receptor set was obtained from an adult who was a healthcare worker with PCR-confirmed SARS-CoV-2 infection or an uninfected control (not recorded which). The CDR3 runs from the conserved cysteine through the conserved F or W. The order of the fields is J gene, clone size, D gene, V gene, CDR3 DNA, CDR3 protein. A D gene is named only where the DNA matches it firmly. Size values are once, few and many counts, or a class for expanded clones, and some rows have none.

j_gene: TRBJ2-1
abundance: -
d_gene: -
v_gene: TRBV19
CDR3nt: TGTGCCAGTAGAATACAACGCGGGAATGTAAATGAGCAGTTCTTC
CDR3aa: CASRIQRGNVNEQFF

j_gene: TRBJ2-1
abundance: many
d_gene: -
v_gene: TRBV12-5
CDR3nt: TGTGCTAGTGGTTTAACGTGGAATGAGCAGTTCTTC
CDR3aa: CASGLTWNEQFF

j_gene: TRBJ1-1
abundance: -
d_gene: -
v_gene: TRBV5-1
CDR3nt: TGCGCCAGCAGCTTGTACACAGGGAGCACTGAAGCTTTCTTT
CDR3aa: CASSLYTGSTEAFF

j_gene: TRBJ2-3
abundance: -
d_gene: -
v_gene: TRBV20-1
CDR3nt: TGCAGTGCTAGAGATATAGCCCTAGTCACAGATACGCAGTATTTT
CDR3aa: CSARDIALVTDTQYF

j_gene: TRBJ2-1
abundance: few
d_gene: -
v_gene: TRBV12-3/TRBV12-4
CDR3nt: TGTGCCAGCAGTTTGACCCCATACAATGAGCAGTTCTTC
CDR3aa: CASSLTPYNEQFF

j_gene: TRBJ2-7
abundance: -
d_gene: TRBD2
v_gene: TRBV10-3
CDR3nt: TGTGCCACCGATATAGCGGGAGGGTTCTCCTACGAGCAGTACTTC
CDR3aa: CATDIAGGFSYEQYF

j_gene: TRBJ1-1
abundance: -
d_gene: TRBD1
v_gene: TRBV4-1
CDR3nt: TGCGCCAGCAGCCGGGGACAGGGAACTATGAACACTGAAGCTTTCTTT
CDR3aa: CASSRGQGTMNTEAFF

j_gene: TRBJ2-5
abundance: -
d_gene: -
v_gene: TRBV4-3
CDR3nt: TGCGCCAGCAGCCAAGATTGGAGACAGCAAGAGACCCAGTACTTC
CDR3aa: CASSQDWRQQETQYF

j_gene: TRBJ2-3
abundance: many
d_gene: -
v_gene: TRBV12-3/TRBV12-4
CDR3nt: TGTGCCAGCAGCCCTGGACAGCGCACAGATACGCAGTATTTT
CDR3aa: CASSPGQRTDTQYF

j_gene: TRBJ2-3
abundance: -
d_gene: TRBD2
v_gene: TRBV20-1
CDR3nt: TGCAGTGCTAGATTTAACCGGCAGCGGGGTTCCACAGATACGCAGTATTTT
CDR3aa: CSARFNRQRGSTDTQYF

j_gene: TRBJ2-7
abundance: -
d_gene: TRBD2
v_gene: TRBV29-1
CDR3nt: TGCAGCGTTGAAAGCGGGAGGTCGTACGAGCAGTACTTC
CDR3aa: CSVESGRSYEQYF

j_gene: TRBJ1-2
abundance: -
d_gene: -
v_gene: TRBV4-1
CDR3nt: TGCGCCAGCAGCCAAGTGTCCGGGACTTATGGCTACACCTTC
CDR3aa: CASSQVSGTYGYTF

j_gene: TRBJ2-3
abundance: many
d_gene: TRBD2
v_gene: TRBV28
CDR3nt: TGTGCCAGCACTATTCTAGCGGGAGCCACAGATACGCAGTATTTT
CDR3aa: CASTILAGATDTQYF

j_gene: TRBJ2-5
abundance: many
d_gene: TRBD1
v_gene: TRBV27
CDR3nt: TGTGCCAGCAGCCCGGACAGGGGGCGACTAGCGGCCCAAGAGACCCAGTACTTC
CDR3aa: CASSPDRGRLAAQETQYF

j_gene: TRBJ2-2
abundance: -
d_gene: -
v_gene: TRBV30
CDR3nt: TGTGCCTGGAGTGGTCCTACTCCGGCCGGGGAGCTGTTTTTT
CDR3aa: CAWSGPTPAGELFF

j_gene: TRBJ2-1
abundance: many
d_gene: TRBD2
v_gene: TRBV5-6
CDR3nt: TGTGCCAGCAGCTTGGGCGGGAGGCTCATCAATGAGCAGTTCTTC
CDR3aa: CASSLGGRLINEQFF

j_gene: TRBJ2-5
abundance: few
d_gene: -
v_gene: TRBV10-3
CDR3nt: TGTGCCATCAGTGAACCCTCGACTCCTTTGGGGGAGACCCAGTACTTC
CDR3aa: CAISEPSTPLGETQYF

j_gene: TRBJ2-3
abundance: -
d_gene: -
v_gene: TRBV5-1
CDR3nt: TGCGCCAGCAGCCCGATTGGTTCGCGGCTCCCCACAGATACGCAGTATTTT
CDR3aa: CASSPIGSRLPTDTQYF

j_gene: TRBJ2-3
abundance: few
d_gene: -
v_gene: TRBV10-3
CDR3nt: TGTGCCATCAGGGCCGTGTCAGATACGCAGTATTTT
CDR3aa: CAIRAVSDTQYF

j_gene: TRBJ2-1
abundance: many
d_gene: -
v_gene: TRBV6-4
CDR3nt: TGTGCCAGCAGTGAAAGGGGGAACAATGAGCAGTTCTTC
CDR3aa: CASSERGNNEQFF

j_gene: TRBJ1-1
abundance: -
d_gene: -
v_gene: TRBV29-1
CDR3nt: TGCAGCCTCCAGGCCGGGGGCAGAACTGAAGCTTTCTTT
CDR3aa: CSLQAGGRTEAFF

j_gene: TRBJ1-1
abundance: many
d_gene: -
v_gene: TRBV29-1
CDR3nt: TGCAGCGGGGCGAACACTGAAGCTTTCTTT
CDR3aa: CSGANTEAFF

j_gene: TRBJ2-3
abundance: -
d_gene: -
v_gene: TRBV7-9
CDR3nt: TGTGCCAGCAGCAGTGCCTCCCTAGGGACAGATACGCAGTATTTT
CDR3aa: CASSSASLGTDTQYF

j_gene: TRBJ2-5
abundance: many
d_gene: -
v_gene: TRBV7-2
CDR3nt: TGTGCCAGCAGTTATAGGACAGAAGAGACCCAGTACTTC
CDR3aa: CASSYRTEETQYF

j_gene: TRBJ2-2
abundance: many
d_gene: TRBD2
v_gene: TRBV7-3
CDR3nt: TGTGCCAGCAGCCCGCTAGCGGGAGGGCCTACCACCGGGGAGCTGTTTTTT
CDR3aa: CASSPLAGGPTTGELFF

j_gene: TRBJ1-2
abundance: many
d_gene: -
v_gene: TRBV7-9
CDR3nt: TGTGCCAGCAGCTTAGCATCCGGAGGGCACTATGGCTACACCTTC
CDR3aa: CASSLASGGHYGYTF

j_gene: TRBJ2-2
abundance: -
d_gene: -
v_gene: TRBV6-6
CDR3nt: TGTGCCAGCATCCCTCTCGGGGGTACCGGGGAGCTGTTTTTT
CDR3aa: CASIPLGGTGELFF

j_gene: TRBJ1-1
abundance: -
d_gene: -
v_gene: TRBV29-1
CDR3nt: TGCAGCGCCCGCGGAGTGAACACTGAAGCTTTCTTT
CDR3aa: CSARGVNTEAFF

j_gene: TRBJ1-4
abundance: many
d_gene: TRBD1
v_gene: TRBV6-6
CDR3nt: TGTGCCGGACAAAGGGGGCGGAATGAAAAACTGTTTTTT
CDR3aa: CAGQRGRNEKLFF

j_gene: TRBJ1-1
abundance: few
d_gene: -
v_gene: TRBV20-1
CDR3nt: TGCAGTGCTAGTCCCCCTGGGGGGGGAACTGAAGCTTTCTTT
CDR3aa: CSASPPGGGTEAFF

j_gene: TRBJ2-7
abundance: many
d_gene: -
v_gene: TRBV28
CDR3nt: TGTGCCAGCAGCCGAGGACTGTACGGGGAGCAGTACTTC
CDR3aa: CASSRGLYGEQYF

j_gene: TRBJ2-3
abundance: many
d_gene: TRBD2
v_gene: TRBV2
CDR3nt: TGTGCCAGTGGACTAGCGGGAGTCGTAGATACGCAGTATTTT
CDR3aa: CASGLAGVVDTQYF

j_gene: TRBJ2-5
abundance: -
d_gene: TRBD1
v_gene: TRBV12-3/TRBV12-4
CDR3nt: TGTGCCAGCAGTCGCGCCGGGACAGGGGGCAAGACCCAGTACTTC
CDR3aa: CASSRAGTGGKTQYF

j_gene: TRBJ1-5
abundance: -
d_gene: -
v_gene: TRBV2
CDR3nt: TGTGCCAGCAGTTCGACAGATAGCAATCAGCCCCAGCATTTT
CDR3aa: CASSSTDSNQPQHF

j_gene: TRBJ2-1
abundance: -
d_gene: -
v_gene: TRBV7-3
CDR3nt: TGTGCCAGCAGCTTAAGCCCGCGGAACAATGAGCAGTTCTTC
CDR3aa: CASSLSPRNNEQFF

j_gene: TRBJ2-7
abundance: -
d_gene: TRBD1
v_gene: TRBV30
CDR3nt: TGTGCCTGGAGTTTGGGACAGAGCTACGAGCAGTACTTC
CDR3aa: CAWSLGQSYEQYF

j_gene: TRBJ1-5
abundance: few
d_gene: -
v_gene: TRBV7-8
CDR3nt: TGTGCCACCACGGAGGGTCGACAAATTCTCGGGGTTCAGCCCCAGCATTTT
CDR3aa: CATTEGRQILGVQPQHF

j_gene: TRBJ1-1
abundance: -
d_gene: TRBD1
v_gene: TRBV20-1
CDR3nt: TGCAGTGCTTCCCGGACAGGGAACACTGAAGCTTTCTTT
CDR3aa: CSASRTGNTEAFF

j_gene: TRBJ2-3
abundance: -
d_gene: -
v_gene: TRBV6-4
CDR3nt: TGTGCCAGCAGTGACTCGAGCGAGAGTACGCAGTATTTT
CDR3aa: CASSDSSESTQYF

j_gene: TRBJ2-7
abundance: few
d_gene: -
v_gene: TRBV20-1
CDR3nt: TGCAGTGCTAGCCGACCGGGAGAAATGTTCGAGCAGTACTTC
CDR3aa: CSASRPGEMFEQYF

j_gene: TRBJ2-3
abundance: many
d_gene: TRBD2
v_gene: TRBV7-8
CDR3nt: TGTGCCAGCAGCTTAGCGTTCTCCGGACTAGCGGGAGATCCAGATACGCAGTATTTT
CDR3aa: CASSLAFSGLAGDPDTQYF

j_gene: TRBJ2-1
abundance: -
d_gene: -
v_gene: TRBV25-1
CDR3nt: TGTGCCAGCAGTCTGATGGGGGAGTCTACACGAGAGCAGTTCTTC
CDR3aa: CASSLMGESTREQFF

j_gene: TRBJ1-5
abundance: few
d_gene: -
v_gene: TRBV10-1
CDR3nt: TGCGCCAGCAGTGCCGCGGGGGGATCCGGGCATTTT
CDR3aa: CASSAAGGSGHF

j_gene: TRBJ2-2
abundance: many
d_gene: -
v_gene: TRBV7-6
CDR3nt: TGTGCCAGCAGCCCTCCGGCGGGTGGCACCGGGGAGCTGTTTTTT
CDR3aa: CASSPPAGGTGELFF

j_gene: TRBJ2-5
abundance: -
d_gene: -
v_gene: TRBV25-1
CDR3nt: TGTGCCAGCAGTGGTCGGGGGGCGTACCAAGAGACCCAGTACTTC
CDR3aa: CASSGRGAYQETQYF

j_gene: TRBJ2-1
abundance: -
d_gene: -
v_gene: TRBV20-1
CDR3nt: TGCAGTGGGGCTAGCAGACGCTCCTACAATGAGCAGTTCTTC
CDR3aa: CSGASRRSYNEQFF

j_gene: TRBJ2-5
abundance: medium-sized
d_gene: TRBD2
v_gene: TRBV27
CDR3nt: TGTGCCAGCAGTGTCGTAGCGGGAAGTTTGGAGACCCAGTACTTC
CDR3aa: CASSVVAGSLETQYF

j_gene: TRBJ2-7
abundance: -
d_gene: -
v_gene: TRBV5-6
CDR3nt: TGTGCCAGCAGCTCAATGGCCTCAGGGGGGGAGCAGTACTTC
CDR3aa: CASSSMASGGEQYF

j_gene: TRBJ1-5
abundance: few
d_gene: -
v_gene: TRBV27
CDR3nt: TGTGCCAGCAGTTTATCGAGACACGGAGGCCAGCCCCAGCATTTT
CDR3aa: CASSLSRHGGQPQHF